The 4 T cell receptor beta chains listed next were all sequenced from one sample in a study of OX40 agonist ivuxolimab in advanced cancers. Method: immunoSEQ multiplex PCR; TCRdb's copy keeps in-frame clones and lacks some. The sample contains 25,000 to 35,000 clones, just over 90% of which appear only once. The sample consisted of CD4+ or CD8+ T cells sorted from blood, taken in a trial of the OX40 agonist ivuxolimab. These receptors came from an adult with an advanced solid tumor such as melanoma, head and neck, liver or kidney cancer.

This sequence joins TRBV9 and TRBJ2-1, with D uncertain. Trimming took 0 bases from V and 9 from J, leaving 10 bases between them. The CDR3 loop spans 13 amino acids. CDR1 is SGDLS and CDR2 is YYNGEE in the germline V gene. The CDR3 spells CASSVVNSGEQFF. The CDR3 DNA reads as TGTGCCAGCAGCGTAGTCAATAGTGGTGAGCAGTTCTTC.

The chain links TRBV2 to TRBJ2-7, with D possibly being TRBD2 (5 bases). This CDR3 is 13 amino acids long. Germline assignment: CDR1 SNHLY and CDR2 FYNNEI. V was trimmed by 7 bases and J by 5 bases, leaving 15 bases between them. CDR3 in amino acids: CASNPPRRDEQYF. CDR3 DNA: TGTGCCAGCAACCCCCCGCGGCGGGACGAGCAGTACTTC.

This CDR3 reads CASIRGVNTEAFF. The CDR3 nucleotides are TGTGCCAGCATTAGGGGGGTGAACACTGAAGCTTTCTTT. The chain joins TRBV6-6 to TRBJ1-1; tentatively, D is TRBD1 (6 bases). CDR1 and CDR2 from the germline V gene are MNHNY and SVGAGI (reference sequence). The germline V and J ends were trimmed by 7 bases and 0 bases, with 9 bases remaining between them. CDR3 size: 13 residues.

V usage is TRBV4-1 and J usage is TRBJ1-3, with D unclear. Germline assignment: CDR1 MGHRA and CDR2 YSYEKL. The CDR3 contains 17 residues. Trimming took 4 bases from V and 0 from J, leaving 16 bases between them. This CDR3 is CASSPKITMISGNTIYF. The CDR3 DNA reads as TGCGCCAGCAGCCCTAAGATCACGATGATCTCTGGAAACACCATATATTTT.